Each of the 20 T cell receptor beta chains below was sequenced from the same sample in a study of blood T cell repertoires in COVID-19. The data were produced by immunoSEQ multiplex PCR, yet TCRdb's version contains in-frame clones alone and is incomplete. Here the sample spans 140,000 to 150,000 clones, about nine tenths being singletons. The specimen was PBMCs or T cells enriched from blood (not recorded which). The receptors here all came from a man aged 45-60 years who had recovered from COVID-19.

This clone was counted once. The V call is TRBV3-1 (or the pseudogene TRBV3-2), the J call TRBJ1-4; a possible D gene is TRBD1 (6 bases). The CDR3 is made up of 17 amino acids. The V end was cut by 3 bases, the J end by 0 bases, with 14 bases between. Germline-derived CDR1 and CDR2 are LGHDT and YNNKEL (reference sequence). The CDR3 loop reads CASSHFGYRATNEKLFF. In DNA, the CDR3 is TGTGCCAGCAGCCACTTCGGATACAGGGCAACTAATGAAAAACTGTTTTTT.

This clone was detected a few times. The chain carries TRBV24-1 and TRBJ1-1; the D gene is possibly TRBD1 (6 bases). The CDR3 length is 13 residues. The V gene lost 5 bases and the J gene lost 5 bases, with 11 bases spanning the gap. From germline, CDR1 is KGHDR and CDR2 SFDVKD. CDR3 amino acids: CATSGQGPTEAFF. Here the CDR3 DNA reads TGTGCCACCAGTGGGCAGGGGCCGACTGAAGCTTTCTTT.

The V and J genes are TRBV6-5 and TRBJ2-3; maybe TRBD2 (5 bases). Germline V CDR1 and CDR2: MNHEY, SVGAGI. The CDR3 totals 14 residues. V lost 7 bases and J lost 1, with 12 bases in between. CDR3 bases: TGTGCCAGCAACTGGGGAGTAGGCACAGATACGCAGTATTTT. Translating it yields CASNWGVGTDTQYF.

The rearrangement joins TRBV11-3 to TRBJ2-3; 7 positions match TRBD2. The germline V gene encodes CDR1 SGHNT and CDR2 YENEEA. The CDR3 has 15 residues. V shed 1 base and J 5 bases; nucleotides not matched to a gene: 6. The DNA of the CDR3 is TGTGCCAGCAGCTTAGGGCTAGCGGAAGGAGATACGCAGTATTTT. It encodes CASSLGLAEGDTQYF.

The V and J genes are TRBV5-6 and TRBJ1-2, with 7 bases aligning to TRBD1. This CDR3 contains 14 residues. The germline CDR1 and CDR2 sequences are SGHDT and YYEEEE. J was trimmed by 7 bases and V by 1 base; bases with no gene match: 7. This chain's CDR3 is CASSLRQGVGGYTF. Written as DNA, the CDR3 is TGTGCCAGCAGCTTGAGACAGGGAGTGGGTGGCTACACCTTC.

The chain combines TRBV7-2 with TRBJ1-1; tentative D call: TRBD1 (5 bases). This CDR3 has 14 amino acids. V was clipped by 2 bases and J by 0 bases, with 7 bases between them. In germline, CDR1 is SGHTA, CDR2 FQGNSA. The CDR3 spells CASSLLGVNTEAFF. CDR3 nucleotide sequence: TGTGCCAGCAGCTTATTAGGGGTGAACACTGAAGCTTTCTTT.

The chain has TRBV24-1 and TRBJ2-3, with D perhaps TRBD2 (5 bases). Germline assignment: CDR1 KGHDR and CDR2 SFDVKD. V lost 7 bases and J lost 6, with 19 bases in between. The CDR3 has 15 residues. The CDR3 region has the DNA TGTGCCACCAGGGGAGACGACTCCCCCTTGGATACGCAGTATTTT. Its translation: CATRGDDSPLDTQYF.

The rearrangement links TRBV7-2 to TRBJ1-3; D is possibly TRBD1 (5 bases). CDR3 length: 14 amino acids. Germline CDR1 is SGHTA and CDR2 is FQGNSA. V lost 4 bases and J 2 bases, leaving 9 bases between the germline ends. The DNA for the CDR3 is TGTGCCAGCAGCTCAGGGTTCACTGGAAACACCATATATTTT. Translation: CASSSGFTGNTIYF.

This clone came up a few times. The genes are TRBV18 and TRBJ2-1; D perhaps matches TRBD1 (5 bases). The CDR3 totals 15 residues. The germline V gene has CDR1 KGHSH and CDR2 LQKENI. The V end lost 3 bases, the J end lost 6 bases, and 15 bases lay between the germline ends. The CDR3 sequence: CASSPRAIGSNEQFF. As DNA, the CDR3 is TGTGCCAGCTCACCCAGGGCTATTGGTAGCAATGAGCAGTTCTTC.

This clone was counted a few times. The rearrangement links TRBV6-5 to TRBJ1-2, with TRBD1 matching 7 bases. CDR1 and CDR2 (germline): MNHEY, SVGAGI. The V and J ends lost 6 bases and 4 bases, in that order; junction bases with no gene match: 11. This CDR3 region has 15 residues. The CDR3 is CASRSPRAGGYGYTF. CDR3 sequence (DNA): TGTGCCAGCAGAAGTCCCAGGGCAGGGGGCTATGGCTACACCTTC.

This chain connects TRBV2 to TRBJ1-2; 8 nucleotides line up with TRBD1. This CDR3 has 13 amino acids. Per the germline V gene, CDR1 is SNHLY and CDR2 is FYNNEI. With 5 bases clipped from V and 6 bases from J, the junction kept 5 bases outside the gene matches. The CDR3 protein is CASSPRQGNGYTF. Here the CDR3 DNA reads TGTGCCAGCAGTCCCAGACAGGGGAATGGCTACACCTTC.

This rearrangement joins TRBV28 to TRBJ1-3; D is undetermined. CDR3 length equals 17 residues. Germline assignment: CDR1 MDHEN and CDR2 SYDVKM. The germline V and J ends were trimmed by 3 bases and 0 bases, with 15 bases remaining between them. The CDR3 region is CASSFWRAKSSGNTIYF. The CDR3, as DNA: TGTGCCAGCAGTTTTTGGCGGGCCAAGTCCTCTGGAAACACCATATATTTT.

In DNA form, the CDR3 reads TGTGCCAGCAGCTCAGAGGCGAGGAACGAGCAGTACGTC. It yields the protein CASSSEARNEQYV. This rearrangement joins TRBV5-4 to TRBJ2-7; unclear D gene. V gave up 3 bases and J gave up 5 bases, with 12 bases separating them. There are 13 residues in the CDR3. The germline CDR1 and CDR2 sequences are SGHNT and YYREEE (reference sequence).

The chain employs TRBV29-1 and TRBJ1-1; the D is unclear. Trimming removed 0 bases at V and 3 bases at J, with 14 bases between. This CDR3 has 15 residues. Germline V lookup: CDR1 SQVTM, CDR2 ANQGSEA. The CDR3 region has the DNA TGCAGCGTTGAAGACCCCCGAGTAAAGCACACTGAAGCTTTCTTT. Translated: CSVEDPRVKHTEAFF.

The rearrangement links TRBV10-3 to TRBJ2-5; D perhaps matches TRBD2 (5 bases). Germline-derived CDR1 and CDR2 are ENHRY and SYGVKD. V was trimmed by 5 bases and J by 4 bases, leaving 14 bases between them. The CDR3 runs to 14 residues. This CDR3 is CAISSSVSRETQYF. The CDR3 nucleotides are TGTGCCATCAGTAGTAGCGTTTCGAGAGAGACCCAGTACTTC.

The chain uses TRBV7-2 and TRBJ1-4; TRBD1 agrees at 8 bases. Germline V gene data show CDR1 as SGHTA and CDR2 as FQGNSA. The CDR3 is 13 residues long. J lost 7 bases, V lost 5 bases, and 3 bases had no gene match. DNA for the CDR3: TGTGCCAGCAGCCCGGGGACAGGTGAAAAACTGTTTTTT. Translated, it gives CASSPGTGEKLFF. Filled out from reference TRBV7-2 and TRBJ1-4, the complete variable domain reads GAGVSQSPSNKVTEKGKDVELRCDPISGHTALYWYRQSLGQGLEFLIYFQGNSAPDKSGLPSDRFSAERTGGSVSTLTIQRTQQEDSAVYLCASSPGTGEKLFFGSGTQLSVL.

As for this clone: The same CDR3 arises from other DNA sequences in this sample as well. The chain combines TRBV28 with TRBJ1-2, with a weak D call TRBD1 (5 bases). V gave up 3 bases and J gave up 4 bases, with 6 bases separating them. Germline assignment: CDR1 MDHEN and CDR2 SYDVKM. CDR3 length equals 12 residues. This CDR3 is CASSFQGYGYTF. In DNA form, the CDR3 reads TGTGCCAGCAGTTTCCAGGGCTATGGCTACACCTTC.

The chain recombines TRBV7-3 with TRBJ2-1; 7 positions match TRBD1. This CDR3 contains 16 residues. Trimming at V came to 5 bases and at J to 8 bases, leaving 15 bases not matched to a gene. Germline assignment: CDR1 SGHTA and CDR2 FQGTGA. The CDR3 protein is CASSRAPGGIADEQFF. The DNA for the CDR3 is TGTGCCAGCAGCCGAGCCCCAGGGGGTATTGCCGATGAGCAGTTCTTC.

The V gene is TRBV5-6, the J gene TRBJ2-1, with 8 bases matching TRBD1. The CDR3 is 16 residues long. The V gene end was trimmed by 5 bases and the J gene end by 7 bases; junction bases not matched to a gene: 14. Germline loops: CDR1 SGHDT, CDR2 YYEEEE. DNA for the CDR3: TGTGCCAGCAGTTTGAACAGGGGGGTGTCGGTAAATGAGCAGTTCTTC. It codes for CASSLNRGVSVNEQFF.

This chain links TRBV5-6 with TRBJ1-2, with D perhaps TRBD1 (6 bases). Trimming removed 3 bases at V and 5 bases at J, with 11 bases between. The CDR3 consists of 13 residues. Germline V gene lookup returns CDR1 SGHDT and CDR2 YYEEEE. For the CDR3, the DNA is TGTGCCAGCAGCTCGACAGGCGAGTATGGCTACACCTTC. Translation gives CASSSTGEYGYTF.